This record covers a single T cell receptor beta chain. Its antigen is unknown. Per-base qualities were not stored, and no clone one base away is much larger. The data belong to a study of blood T cell repertoires in COVID-19 (dated by TCRdb to the early 2020s). With respect to the entire study: Samples from collaborators originated in the United States, Italy and Spain and spanned both the acute and convalescent phases of COVID-19. The prospective study material was composed of cDNA or gDNA derived from T cells, B-cell-depleted T cells, or PBMCs. Subjects who had been exposed to COVID-19, were actively infected with it, or had recovered from it provided the deeply sampled blood TCRbeta repertoires that made up the dataset. A freely available public database, intended as a resource for researchers studying the immune response to SARS-CoV-2, is where the repertoires were released. Samples came from the ongoing ImmuneRACE study (first 160 participants) plus 1,254 subjects from 6 global collaborators. Nearly every sample came with metadata listing a de-identified subject ID, COVID-19 status, age in years and sex. Where HLA class I and class II types were available, the types were taken from metadata supplied by the sample provider, not from assay-based typing.

The immunoSEQ Assay, a bias-controlled multiplex PCR, was used to amplify TCRbeta CDR3 regions from genomic DNA. Concerning the study's data processing: The number of nucleated cells in each sample was estimated from the amplification of reference gene primers within the assay. Sequence reads were collapsed and filtered to measure the absolute abundance of every unique TCRbeta CDR3 rearrangement. For each sample, productive Simpson clonality was calculated as the square root of Simpson's diversity index over productive rearrangements. Sourced from immuneACCESS, this table was stored by TCRdb with only in-frame sequences that have V and J called. A share of the clones is absent; for the studies checked, an unresolved V gene accounts for under half, and the remainder has no known explanation. D and trimming come from the DNA, and the V and J calls and clone size come from that table. The sample profile shows approximately 70,000 clones; 90% of them were found once. The top ten clones comprise 5.5% to 8.5% of the sample.

V is cut back by 6 bases and J by 3 bases, with 3 bases in the junction unmatched. The germline V gene supplies CDR1 MNHEY and CDR2 SVGEGT. The CDR3 measures 13 amino acids from cysteine to phenylalanine. Left in the record is the CDR3 DNA by itself, 39 bases read in frame from the first base. The collaborating institutions used their own protocols to collect whole blood in K2EDTA tubes. For TCRbeta analysis, collaborators shipped samples in one of three forms: frozen whole blood, isolated PBMCs, or DNA extracted from either of those sample types. On the study overall, not on this receptor specifically: The quantity of clinical and demographic metadata differed by source and by participant and was supplied without curation.

The sequencing sample was made of peripheral blood. This chain joins TRBV6-2 or TRBV6-3 to TRBJ1-2, and TRBD1 aligns with 8 junction nucleotides. This TCR was recovered from a woman older than 75 with active COVID-19. CDR3 region: CASSRGQDYGYTF. The nucleotides are TGTGCCAGCAGCCGGGGACAGGACTATGGCTACACCTTC.